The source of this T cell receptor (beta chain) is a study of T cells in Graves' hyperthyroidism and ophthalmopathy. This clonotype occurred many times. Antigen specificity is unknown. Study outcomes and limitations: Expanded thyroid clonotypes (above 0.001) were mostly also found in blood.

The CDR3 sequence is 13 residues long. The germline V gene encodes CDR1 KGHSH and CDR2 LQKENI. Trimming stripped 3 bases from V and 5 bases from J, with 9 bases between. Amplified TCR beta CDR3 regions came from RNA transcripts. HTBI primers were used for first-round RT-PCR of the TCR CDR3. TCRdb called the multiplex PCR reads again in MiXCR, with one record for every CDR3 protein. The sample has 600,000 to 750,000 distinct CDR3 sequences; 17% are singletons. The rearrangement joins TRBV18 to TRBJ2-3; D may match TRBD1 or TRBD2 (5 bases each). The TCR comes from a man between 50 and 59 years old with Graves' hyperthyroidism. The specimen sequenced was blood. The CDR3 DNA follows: TGTGCCAGCTCACCGGGGGTTGGAGATACGCAGTATTTT. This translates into CASSPGVGDTQYF. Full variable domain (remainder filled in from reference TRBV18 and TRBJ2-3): NAGVMQNPRHLVRRRGQEARLRCSPMKGHSHVYWYRQLPEEGLKFMVYLQKENIIDESGMPKERFSAEFPKEGPSILRIQQVVRGDSAAYFCASSPGVGDTQYFGPGTRLTVL.